This T cell receptor beta chain was captured by sequencing in a study of blood T cell repertoires in COVID-19. The repertoire was sequenced with immunoSEQ multiplex PCR; TCRdb's copy has only in-frame clones and lacks some. Among about 61,000 clones listed, more than 75% were seen once. The CDR3 is made up of 13 amino acids. The V gene end was trimmed by 6 bases and the J gene end by 3 bases; junction bases not matched to a gene: 4. Germline CDR1 MNHNY, CDR2 SVGAGI (reference sequence). The clonotype was recovered from a man aged 55 to 70 with acute or convalescent COVID-19. The genes are TRBV6-6 and TRBJ2-7; 8 positions agree with TRBD2. The sequencing sample was made of peripheral blood. CDR3 nucleotides: TGTGCCAGCAGCAACGGGGGGGACTACGAGCAGTACTTC. Its translation is CASSNGGDYEQYF.